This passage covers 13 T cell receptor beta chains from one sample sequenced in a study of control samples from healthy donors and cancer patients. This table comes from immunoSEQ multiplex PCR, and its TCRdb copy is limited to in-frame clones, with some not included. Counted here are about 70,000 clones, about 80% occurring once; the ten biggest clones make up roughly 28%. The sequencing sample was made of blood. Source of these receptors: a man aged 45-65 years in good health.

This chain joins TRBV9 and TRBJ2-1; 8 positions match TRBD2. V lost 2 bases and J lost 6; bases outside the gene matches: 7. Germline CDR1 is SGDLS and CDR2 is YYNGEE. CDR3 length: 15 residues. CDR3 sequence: CASSVGTSGFNEQFF. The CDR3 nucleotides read TGTGCCAGCAGCGTCGGTACTAGCGGCTTCAATGAGCAGTTCTTC. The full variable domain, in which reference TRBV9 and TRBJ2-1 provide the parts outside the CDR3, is DSGVTQTPKHLITATGQRVTLRCSPRSGDLSVYWYQQSLDQGLQFLIQYYNGEERAKGNILERFSAQQFPDLHSELNLSSLELGDSALYFCASSVGTSGFNEQFFGPGTRLTVL.

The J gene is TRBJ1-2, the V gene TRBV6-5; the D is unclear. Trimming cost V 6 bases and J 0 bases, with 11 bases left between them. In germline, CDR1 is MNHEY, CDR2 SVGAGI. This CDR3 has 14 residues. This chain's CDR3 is CASRSYSANYGYTF. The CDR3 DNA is TGTGCCAGCAGGAGCTATTCAGCTAACTATGGCTACACCTTC.

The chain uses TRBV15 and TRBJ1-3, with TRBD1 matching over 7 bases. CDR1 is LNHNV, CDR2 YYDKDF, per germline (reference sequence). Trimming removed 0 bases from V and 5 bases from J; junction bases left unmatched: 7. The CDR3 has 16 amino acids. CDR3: CATSRDLAGGRNTIYF. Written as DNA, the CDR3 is TGTGCCACCAGCAGAGATCTTGCAGGGGGTCGAAACACCATATATTTT.

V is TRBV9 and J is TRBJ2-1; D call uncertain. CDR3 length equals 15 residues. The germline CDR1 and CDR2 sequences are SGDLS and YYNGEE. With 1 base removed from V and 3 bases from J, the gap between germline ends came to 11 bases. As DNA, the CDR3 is TGTGCCAGCAGCGTATTGGGTGGCTACTACAATGAGCAGTTCTTC. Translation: CASSVLGGYYNEQFF. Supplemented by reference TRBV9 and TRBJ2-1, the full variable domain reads DSGVTQTPKHLITATGQRVTLRCSPRSGDLSVYWYQQSLDQGLQFLIQYYNGEERAKGNILERFSAQQFPDLHSELNLSSLELGDSALYFCASSVLGGYYNEQFFGPGTRLTVL.

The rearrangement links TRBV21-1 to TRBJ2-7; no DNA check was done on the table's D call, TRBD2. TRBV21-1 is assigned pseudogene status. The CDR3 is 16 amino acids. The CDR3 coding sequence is TGTGCCAGCAGCAGGCGGACTAGCGGGAGGTCATACGAGCAGTACTTC. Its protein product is CASSRRTSGRSYEQYF.

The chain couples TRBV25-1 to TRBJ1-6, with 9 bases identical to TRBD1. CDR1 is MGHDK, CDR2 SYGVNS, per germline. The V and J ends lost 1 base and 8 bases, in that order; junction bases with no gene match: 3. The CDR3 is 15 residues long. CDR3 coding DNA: TGTGCCAGCAGTGAATTAAGACAGGGGGATTCACCCCTCCACTTT. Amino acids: CASSELRQGDSPLHF.

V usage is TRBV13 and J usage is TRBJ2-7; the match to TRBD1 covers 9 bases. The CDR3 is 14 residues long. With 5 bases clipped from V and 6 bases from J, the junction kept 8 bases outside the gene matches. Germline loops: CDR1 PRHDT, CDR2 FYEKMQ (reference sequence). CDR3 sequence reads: CASSDGTGFSEQYF. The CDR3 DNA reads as TGTGCCAGCAGCGACGGGACAGGGTTTTCCGAGCAGTACTTC.

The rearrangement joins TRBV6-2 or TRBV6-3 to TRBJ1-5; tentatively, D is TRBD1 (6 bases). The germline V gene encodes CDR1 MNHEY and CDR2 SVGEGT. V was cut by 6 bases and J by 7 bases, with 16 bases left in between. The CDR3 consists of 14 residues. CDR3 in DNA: TGTGCCAGCAGCCAAATCCTAACAGGGCAGCCCCAGCATTTT. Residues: CASSQILTGQPQHF.

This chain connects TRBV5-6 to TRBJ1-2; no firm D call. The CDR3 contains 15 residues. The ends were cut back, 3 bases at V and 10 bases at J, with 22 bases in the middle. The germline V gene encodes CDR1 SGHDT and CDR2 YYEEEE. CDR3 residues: CASSWEAGTVSSYTF. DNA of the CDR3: TGTGCCAGCAGCTGGGAGGCAGGCACGGTGAGTTCCTACACCTTC.

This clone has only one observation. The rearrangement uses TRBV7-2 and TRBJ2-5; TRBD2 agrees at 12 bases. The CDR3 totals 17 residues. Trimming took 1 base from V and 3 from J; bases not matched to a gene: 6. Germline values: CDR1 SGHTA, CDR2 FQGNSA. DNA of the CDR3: TGTGCCAGCAGCTTAGATGTCCCTAGCGGGAGGGAAGAGACCCAGTACTTC. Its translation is CASSLDVPSGREETQYF.

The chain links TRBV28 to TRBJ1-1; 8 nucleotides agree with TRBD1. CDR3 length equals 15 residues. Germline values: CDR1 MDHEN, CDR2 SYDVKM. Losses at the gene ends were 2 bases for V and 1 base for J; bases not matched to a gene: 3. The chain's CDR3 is CASSLRQGSNTEAFF. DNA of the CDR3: TGTGCCAGCAGTTTACGACAGGGGTCGAACACTGAAGCTTTCTTT.

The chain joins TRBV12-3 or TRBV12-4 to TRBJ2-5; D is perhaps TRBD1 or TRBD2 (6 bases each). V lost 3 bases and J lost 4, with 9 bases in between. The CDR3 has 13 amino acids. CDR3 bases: TGTGCCAGCAGTTTTCGGGGGCCAGAGACCCAGTACTTC. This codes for CASSFRGPETQYF.

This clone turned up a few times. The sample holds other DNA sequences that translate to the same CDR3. The CDR3, as DNA: TGTGCCAGCAGCCCCGGACAGGGCCCTGGAAACACCATATATTTT. It specifies CASSPGQGPGNTIYF. The gene calls are TRBV11-3 and TRBJ1-3; 8 nucleotides line up with TRBD1. V lost 5 bases and J lost 2; bases outside the gene matches: 5. CDR1 is SGHNT and CDR2 is YENEEA in the germline V gene. The CDR3 consists of 15 residues.